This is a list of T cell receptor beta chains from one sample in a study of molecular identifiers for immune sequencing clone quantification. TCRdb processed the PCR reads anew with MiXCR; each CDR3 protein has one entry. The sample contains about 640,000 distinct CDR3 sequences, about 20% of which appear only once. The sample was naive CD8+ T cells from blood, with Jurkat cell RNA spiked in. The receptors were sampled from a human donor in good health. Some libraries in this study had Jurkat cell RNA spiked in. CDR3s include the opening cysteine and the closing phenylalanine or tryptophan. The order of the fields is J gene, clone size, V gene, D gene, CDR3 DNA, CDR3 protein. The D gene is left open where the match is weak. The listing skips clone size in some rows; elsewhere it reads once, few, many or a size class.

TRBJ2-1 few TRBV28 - TGTGCCAGCAGCCACCAGAATGAGCAGTTCTTC CASSHQNEQFF
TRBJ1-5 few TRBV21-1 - TGTGCCAAGACAGAACGTCAGCCCCAGCATTTT CAKTERQPQHF
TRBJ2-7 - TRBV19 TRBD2 TGTGCCAGTAGTCTCCTAGCGGGTTCGAACGAGCAGTACTTC CASSLLAGSNEQYF
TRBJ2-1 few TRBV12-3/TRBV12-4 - TGTGCCAGCAGTGGGGGGCAGTACAATGAGCAGTTCTTC CASSGGQYNEQFF
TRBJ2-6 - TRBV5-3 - TGTGCCAGCAGCCCACCCGGGACATCTCGGGCTGGGGCCAACGTCCTGACTTTC CASSPPGTSRAGANVLTF
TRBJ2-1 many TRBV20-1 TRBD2 TGCAGTGCTAGAGTAAAGCGGGAGGGCCTGAATGAGCAGTTCTTC CSARVKREGLNEQFF
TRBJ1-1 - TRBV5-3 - TGTGCCAGCAAAGACAGCACGAACACTGAAGCTTTCTTT CASKDSTNTEAFF
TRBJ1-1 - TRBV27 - - CASSPVGTGADTEAYF
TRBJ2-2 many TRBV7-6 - TGTGCCAGCAGCTCCGACTTGGCCGGGGAGCTGTTTTTT CASSSDLAGELFF
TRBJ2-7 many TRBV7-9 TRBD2 TGTGCCAGCAGCTCCACTAGCGGGAGGCTCGGCTACGAGCAGTACTTC CASSSTSGRLGYEQYF
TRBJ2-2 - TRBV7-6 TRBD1 TGTGCCAGCAGCGCTGGGACAGGGGGAATCGGGGAGCTGTTTTTT CASSAGTGGIGELFF
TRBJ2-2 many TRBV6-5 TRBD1 TGTGCCACCGCGCAGGGGGCAGGGACCGGGGAGCTGTTTTTT CATAQGAGTGELFF
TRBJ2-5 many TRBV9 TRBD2 TGTGCCAGCAGCTCAAGACTAGCGGGAGGGCTGGGTTTTCTGGAGACCCAGTACTTC CASSSRLAGGLGFLETQYF
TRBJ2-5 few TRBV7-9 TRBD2 TGTGCCAGCAGCTTAGCGCGGTGGACTAGCGGGTACGGGGGGTACCAAGAGACCCAGTACTTC CASSLARWTSGYGGYQETQYF
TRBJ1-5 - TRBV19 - TGTGCCAGTAGTATGGACAGCAGCAATCAGCCCCAGCATTTT CASSMDSSNQPQHF
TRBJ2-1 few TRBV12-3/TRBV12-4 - TGTGCCAGCAGTCCCCCGGCAGAAAACGAGCAGTTCTTC CASSPPAENEQFF
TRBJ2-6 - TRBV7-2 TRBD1 TGTGCCAGCAGCCCGGACAGGGCTCACTCTGGGGCCAACGTCCTGACTTTC CASSPDRAHSGANVLTF
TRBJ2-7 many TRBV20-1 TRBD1 TGCAGTGCTACGAATTTCCGGGACAGGGCAACCTACGAGCAGTACTTC CSATNFRDRATYEQYF
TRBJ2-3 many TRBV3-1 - TGTGCCAGCAGCCAAGTTAGCGTTTCCGGGGCAGATACGCAGTATTTT CASSQVSVSGADTQYF
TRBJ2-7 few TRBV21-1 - TGTGCCAGCAGCAAGGGTGACAGGGGAAGCGTGGGGAACTTC CASSKGDRGSVGNF
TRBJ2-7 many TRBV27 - TGTGCCAGCAGGCATGGATACGAGCAGTACTTC CASRHGYEQYF
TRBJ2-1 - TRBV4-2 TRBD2 TGTGCCAGCAGCCAGGCCGGGACTAGAATTGACAATGAGCAGTTCTTC CASSQAGTRIDNEQFF
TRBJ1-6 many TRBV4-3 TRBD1 TGCGCCAGCAGCCCCGGGACAGCCTTTAATTCACCCCTCCACTTT CASSPGTAFNSPLHF
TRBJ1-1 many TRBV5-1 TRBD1 TGCGCCAGCAGTTCGCAACAGGGGGCGGACACTGAAGCTTTCTTT CASSSQQGADTEAFF
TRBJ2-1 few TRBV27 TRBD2 TGTGCCAGCAGTTCCCCTAGCGGGAGGGCAGAGCAGTTCTTC CASSSPSGRAEQFF
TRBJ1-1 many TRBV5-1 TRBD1 TGCGCCAGCAGCTCGACAGGGGGTCCCACTGAAGCTTTCTTT CASSSTGGPTEAFF
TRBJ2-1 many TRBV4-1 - TGCGCCAGCAGCCCAGACAGGCCTCCCTACAATGAGCAGTTCTTC CASSPDRPPYNEQFF
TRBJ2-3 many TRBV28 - TGTGCCAGCAGTCAGATGGGAACAGATACGCAGTATTTT CASSQMGTDTQYF
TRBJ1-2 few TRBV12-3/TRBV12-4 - TGTGCCAGCAGTTTTGCAGGGTCGTATGGCTACACCTTC CASSFAGSYGYTF
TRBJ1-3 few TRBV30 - TGTGCCTGGGCAGAGAACTCTGGAAACACCATATATTTT CAWAENSGNTIYF
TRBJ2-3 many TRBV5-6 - TGTGCCACCTCCAGTCACACACTCACAAGCACAGATACGCAGTATTTT CATSSHTLTSTDTQYF
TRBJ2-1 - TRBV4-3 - TGCGCCAGCAGCCAAGATCGGCCATACACTCCTTACAATGAGCAGTTCTTC CASSQDRPYTPYNEQFF
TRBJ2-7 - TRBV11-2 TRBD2 TGTGCCAGCAGCTCACTAGCGGCTATCTCCTACGAGCAGTACTTC CASSSLAAISYEQYF
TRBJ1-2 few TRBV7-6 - TGTGCCAGCAGCTTAGCTCCGCTCGGGGTCGTTCATGGCTACACCTTC CASSLAPLGVVHGYTF
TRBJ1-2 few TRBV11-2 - TGTGCCAGCAGCTTACGTCAGGGTAACTATGGCTACACCTTC CASSLRQGNYGYTF
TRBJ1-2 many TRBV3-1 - TGTGCCAGCAGCCTTACCATGAGCTATGGCTACACCTTC CASSLTMSYGYTF
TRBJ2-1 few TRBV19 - TGTGCCAGTAGTACAGGGGCCCGGAGCTCCTACAATGAGCAGTTCTTC CASSTGARSSYNEQFF
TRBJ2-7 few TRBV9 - TGTGCCAGCAGCGTAGAAGGACAGACAGCACCCTACGAGCAGTACTTC CASSVEGQTAPYEQYF
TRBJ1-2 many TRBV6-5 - TGTGCCAGCAGTTACGGACAGTTTAACTATGGCTACACCTTC CASSYGQFNYGYTF
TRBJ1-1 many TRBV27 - TGTGCCAGCAGTTTCCTCGGGGGGGAGGGAACTGAAGCTTTCTTT CASSFLGGEGTEAFF
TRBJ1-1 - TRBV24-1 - TGTGCCACCATAGGTGTGGACACTGAAGCTTTCTTT CATIGVDTEAFF
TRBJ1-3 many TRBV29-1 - TGCAGCGTTGCCGGGATCCCTAACTCTGGAAACACCATATATTTT CSVAGIPNSGNTIYF
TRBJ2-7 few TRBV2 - TGTGCCAGCAGTGTGGGGCTTGACTACGAGCAGTACTTC CASSVGLDYEQYF
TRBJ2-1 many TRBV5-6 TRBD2 TGTGCCAGCAGCGCCAGTAGCGGGGGGGCGTCGGAGCAGTTCTTC CASSASSGGASEQFF
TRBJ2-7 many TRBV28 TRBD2 TGTGCCAGCAGTGGCGGGACTAGCGGGAGATGGTACGAGCAGTACTTC CASSGGTSGRWYEQYF
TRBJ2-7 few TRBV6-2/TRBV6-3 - TGTGCCAGCACCCAAAGCGGTGGGCAGTACTTC CASTQSGGQYF
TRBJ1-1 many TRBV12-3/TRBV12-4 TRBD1 TGTGCCAGCAGGGACAAGACAGGGGTCGACACTGAAGCTTTCTTT CASRDKTGVDTEAFF
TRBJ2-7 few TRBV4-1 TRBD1 TGCGCCAGCAGCCACAGGGACAGAAACTACGAGCAGTACTTC CASSHRDRNYEQYF
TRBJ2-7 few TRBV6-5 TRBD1 TGTGCCAGCAGTGAAGGACAGGTCTACGAGCAGTACTTC CASSEGQVYEQYF
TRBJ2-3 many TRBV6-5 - TGTGCCAGCAGTTACGGAGCAAGAGGGAGCACAGATACGCAGTATTTT CASSYGARGSTDTQYF
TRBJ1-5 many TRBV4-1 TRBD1 TGCGCCAGCAGCGAACGACAGGGCGGATGGTATAGCAATCAGCCCCAGCATTTT CASSERQGGWYSNQPQHF
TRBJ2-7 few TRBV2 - TGTGCCAGCAGTGAATACGCGTGGCCGGAGACCTACGAGCAGTACTTC CASSEYAWPETYEQYF
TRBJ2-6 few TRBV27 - TGTGCCAGCAGTTTTGATGGAGGTCCCATCTCTGGGGCCAACGTCCTGACTTTC CASSFDGGPISGANVLTF